This entry is about one TCR beta chain. Its antigen remains unknown. The germline gives CDR1 GTSNPN, CDR2 SVGIG (reference sequence). The CDR3 consists of 13 residues. V was cut by 2 bases and J by 8 bases, with 13 bases left in between. The entry originates in a study of cytomegalovirus exposure and HLA in healthy donors. Overall study context: Genotyping of 398 donors showed that about 79% belonged to the Caucasian-associated ancestry cluster. Findings and limits, study-wide: Analysis was performed later, and it showed HLA-associated TCR beta chains to be more clonally expanded than equally common others. Indistinguishability led to the exclusion of some V segments, TRBV6-2 and TRBV6-3 included. Reported performance of the classifier showed diagnosis of cytomegalovirus status with high specificity and sensitivity.

Vbeta (60) and Jbeta (13) primers were used in the PCR. TCRdb's copy holds only in-frame clones and misses some; the assay was immunoSEQ multiplex PCR. The sample carries over 150,000 clones, around 75% recorded once. The specimen was PBMCs. This chain links TRBV30 with TRBJ1-5; no reliable D call. The sequence derives from a male donor in good health and CMV-seronegative. The CDR3 nucleotides read TGTGCCTGGAGTTTGTATGAGTTGGAGCCCCAGCATTTT. This translates into CAWSLYELEPQHF.